Following are 24 T cell receptor beta chains from one sample sequenced in a study of neurological immune-mediated disorders. Time point denoted: longitudinal time-point 2. In TCRdb, the 5' RACE reads were re-called with MiXCR into one record per CDR3 protein. This table holds some 87,000 distinct CDR3 sequences, roughly 13% found once. The specimen was PBMCs. The source of these receptors is a female donor with HTLV-1-associated myelopathy (HAM/TSP).

This clonotype was observed a handful of times. CDR3: CASSPRGAGEPTDTQYF. The CDR3, as DNA: TGTGCCAGCTCACCACGGGGAGCGGGGGAGCCCACAGATACGCAGTATTTT. This chain connects TRBV18 to TRBJ2-3, with 8 positions matching TRBD2. After removal of 1 base from V and 2 bases from J, the junction contained 8 bases not matched to a gene. Germline values: CDR1 KGHSH, CDR2 LQKENI. The CDR3 is 17 residues long.

As regards this clonotype: A much larger clone sits a single nucleotide away, making a read error possible. The chain uses TRBV5-4 and TRBJ2-3, with 8 bases fitting TRBD2. Germline CDR1 reads SGHNT; CDR2 reads YYREEE (reference sequence). This CDR3 has 15 residues. CDR3: CDSSLSGRSTDTQYF. The CDR3 DNA reads as TGTGACAGCAGCTTAAGCGGGAGAAGCACAGATACGCAGTATTTT.

Turning to this clonotype: A junction end diverges from the germline sequence, so it may reflect a read error. The chain recombines TRBV5-1 with TRBJ2-3; D gene uncertain. The CDR3 is 15 residues long. Germline loops: CDR1 SGHRS, CDR2 YFSETQ. The CDR3 sequence: CASSFVPGVTYTQYF. In nucleotides, the CDR3 is TGCGCCAGCAGCTTCGTTCCGGGTGTCACATATACGCAGTATTTT. Full variable domain (missing parts from reference TRBV5-1 and TRBJ2-3): KAGVTQTPRYLIKTRGQQVTLSCSPISGHRSVSWYQQTPGQGLQFLFEYFSETQRNKGNFPGRFSGRQFSNSRSEMNVSTLELGDSALYLCASSFVPGVTYTQYFGPGTRLTVL.

Ten or more counts support this clonotype. The chain couples TRBV5-1 to TRBJ2-1; D is uncertain. With 0 bases removed from V and 9 bases from J, the gap between germline ends came to 10 bases. CDR1 and CDR2 from the germline V gene are SGHRS and YFSETQ. CDR3 length equals 13 residues. CDR3 region: CASSLGLKSEQFF. In DNA, the CDR3 is TGCGCCAGCAGCTTGGGGTTAAAGTCTGAGCAGTTCTTC.

This clonotype was detected a few times. The J gene is TRBJ2-1, the V gene TRBV6-1, with a weak D call TRBD2 (6 bases). Germline CDR1 and CDR2: MNHNS and SASEGT. V shed 8 bases and J shed 2 bases, with 10 bases lying between them. This CDR3 comprises 13 residues. The CDR3 DNA is TGTGCCAGCGGGGGGACGGCCTACAATGAGCAGTTCTTC. Protein: CASGGTAYNEQFF.

This clonotype was counted at least ten times. The chain employs TRBV28 and TRBJ2-7; TRBD1 aligns across 8 bases. Germline values: CDR1 MDHEN, CDR2 SYDVKM. The ends lost 6 bases at V and 2 bases at J; junction bases unmatched: 3. This CDR3 region has 13 residues. The CDR3: CASSGTGPYEQYF. For the CDR3, the DNA is TGTGCCAGCAGCGGGACAGGTCCCTACGAGCAGTACTTC.

This clonotype has more than one count but fewer than ten. V gene TRBV12-3 or TRBV12-4 combines with J gene TRBJ2-7; tentative D call: TRBD1 (6 bases). The CDR3 consists of 13 residues. With 2 bases removed from V and 5 bases from J, the gap between germline ends came to 10 bases. The DNA of the CDR3 is TGTGCCAGCAGTTTATCAGGGGCCCACGAGCAGTACTTC. Encoded protein: CASSLSGAHEQYF.

This clonotype has a single count. With a much larger clone just one base away, this may be a read error. Lacking the conserved final phenylalanine or tryptophan, this CDR3 likely reflects a read error. The V gene is TRBV18, the J gene TRBJ2-3; no clear D. Trimming removed 2 bases from V and 1 base from J, with 7 bases in between. The germline gives CDR1 KGHSH, CDR2 LQKENI. This CDR3 is built from 14 residues. CDR3: CASSPVGGTDTQYL. Written as DNA, the CDR3 is TGTGCCAGCTCACCAGTAGGCGGCACAGATACGCAGTATCTT.

This CDR3 reads CATGGGGAGYEQYF. CDR3 in DNA: TGTGCCACCGGGGGCGGGGGGGCTGGTTACGAGCAGTACTTC. The chain carries TRBV6-5 and TRBJ2-7; TRBD2 aligns across 9 bases. The germline gives CDR1 MNHEY, CDR2 SVGAGI. The CDR3 totals 14 residues. Trimming took 10 bases from V and 4 from J; bases not matched to a gene: 11.

Ten or more counts support this clonotype. The J gene is TRBJ2-7, the V gene TRBV11-2, with D tentatively TRBD2 (5 bases). The CDR3 totals 16 residues. The V and J ends lost 0 bases and 7 bases respectively, with 19 bases between them. CDR1 and CDR2 (germline): SGHAT, FQNNGV. The CDR3 coding sequence is TGTGCCAGCAGCTTAGAAGCAGGCTCTAAAAGGAGGGAGCAGTACTTC. Protein product: CASSLEAGSKRREQYF.

This clonotype was picked up many times. This sequence joins TRBV4-3 and TRBJ1-2, with D perhaps matching TRBD1 (5 bases). The germline V and J ends were trimmed by 4 bases and 0 bases, with 15 bases remaining between them. Germline V gives CDR1 LGHNA, CDR2 YSLEER. This CDR3 comprises 16 residues. DNA of the CDR3: TGCGCCAGCAGCCTCCGGGACGGCTTAGCTAACTATGGCTACACCTTC. Protein sequence: CASSLRDGLANYGYTF.

This clonotype has just a few counts. The chain links TRBV5-1 to TRBJ2-2; the D gene is possibly TRBD2 (5 bases). There are 14 residues in the CDR3. V gave up 4 bases and J gave up 2 bases, with 9 bases separating them. Per the germline V gene, CDR1 is SGHRS and CDR2 is YFSETQ. In nucleotides, the CDR3 is TGCGCCAGCAGCAGCGGAGATAACACCGGGGAGCTGTTTTTT. As protein: CASSSGDNTGELFF. Together with reference TRBV5-1 and TRBJ2-2, the CDR3 gives the full variable domain: KAGVTQTPRYLIKTRGQQVTLSCSPISGHRSVSWYQQTPGQGLQFLFEYFSETQRNKGNFPGRFSGRQFSNSRSEMNVSTLELGDSALYLCASSSGDNTGELFFGEGSRLTVL.

A few counts support this clonotype. The chain combines TRBV29-1 with TRBJ1-2; 8 bases are a match to TRBD1. V lost 6 bases, J lost 6 bases, and 9 bases stayed unmatched. The CDR3 spans 13 residues. CDR1 and CDR2 (germline): SQVTM, ANQGSEA. CDR3 loop: CSVRTGTGDGYTF. The CDR3 DNA reads as TGCAGCGTCCGAACCGGGACAGGAGATGGCTACACCTTC.

This clonotype showed up many times. The chain uses TRBV20-1 and TRBJ2-2; TRBD2 aligns across 13 bases. CDR3 length equals 18 residues. Germline CDR1 and CDR2: DFQATT and SNEGSKA (reference sequence). V trimming: 6 bases; J trimming: 0 bases; junction bases outside the gene matches: 10. CDR3 region: CSARPGLAGHANTGELFF. CDR3 nucleotide sequence: TGCAGTGCCAGACCGGGACTAGCGGGGCACGCGAACACCGGGGAGCTGTTTTTT.

This clonotype showed up many times. The rearrangement joins TRBV24-1 to TRBJ2-5, with a tentative D call TRBD2 (6 bases). V lost 7 bases, J lost 2 bases, and 13 bases lay in between. The V gene's germline CDR1 is KGHDR and CDR2 SFDVKD. The CDR3 is 14 residues long. CDR3 DNA: TGTGCCACCAGCCCTGGGGGGAAACAAGAGACCCAGTACTTC. Protein product: CATSPGGKQETQYF.

This clonotype was counted ten times or more. This chain uses TRBV20-1 with TRBJ1-3, with D perhaps TRBD1 (5 bases). The CDR3 runs 14 residues. Germline CDR1 reads DFQATT; CDR2 reads SNEGSKA (reference sequence). V shed 5 bases and J shed 4 bases, with 15 bases lying between them. Here the CDR3 DNA reads TGCAGTGCTTTCACACCGGGGGGAGGAAACACCATATATTTT. Its protein product is CSAFTPGGGNTIYF.

This clonotype has a count of ten or more. The genes are TRBV9 and TRBJ2-3; the D gene is possibly TRBD2 (7 bases). Looked up from germline, CDR1 is SGDLS and CDR2 is YYNGEE. Trimming pared 4 bases from V and 0 bases from J, leaving 12 bases between. The CDR3 runs to 15 residues. The CDR3 loop is CASSKEGGSTDTQYF. The CDR3, as DNA: TGTGCCAGCAGCAAAGAGGGGGGGAGCACAGATACGCAGTATTTT.

This clonotype occurred many times. The V gene is TRBV6-6, the J gene TRBJ1-2; TRBD1 aligns across 10 bases. V was clipped by 7 bases and J by 5 bases; unmatched bases: 1. CDR3 length: 12 residues. Germline V gene data show CDR1 as MNHNY and CDR2 as SVGAGI (reference sequence). The CDR3 coding sequence is TGTGCCAGCACGGACAGGGGGTATGGCTACACCTTC. This sequence encodes CASTDRGYGYTF.

With regard to this clonotype: Since a much larger clone is just one base distant, this may be a read error. The chain uses TRBV7-9 and TRBJ2-2; 8 positions match TRBD2. The CDR3 runs to 15 residues. CDR1 is SEHNR and CDR2 is FQNEAQ in the germline V gene (reference sequence). Trimming took 5 bases from V and 3 from J; bases not matched to a gene: 5. The CDR3 bases are TGTGCCAGCAGCCAGAGCGGGGGCCACACCGGGGAGCTGTTTTTT. It specifies CASSQSGGHTGELFF.

In its sample, this clonotype was seen many times. V gene TRBV4-2 combines with J gene TRBJ2-3; D not certain. CDR1 is LGHNA and CDR2 is YNFKEQ in the germline V gene. The V and J ends lost 1 base and 1 base respectively, with 12 bases between them. The CDR3 spans 16 residues. CDR3 amino acids: CASSQGSTTGTDTQYF. For the CDR3, the DNA is TGTGCCAGCAGCCAAGGTTCGACGACGGGCACAGATACGCAGTATTTT.

This clonotype was detected many times. In DNA form, the CDR3 reads TGTGCCAGCAGCCGGACAGGGGGCGTTAACACCGGGGAGCTGTTTTTT. Amino acids: CASSRTGGVNTGELFF. V and J are TRBV5-5 and TRBJ2-2; 11 bases line up with TRBD1. V shed 4 bases, J shed 2 bases, and the junction held 4 bases outside the gene matches. This CDR3 region has 16 residues. Per the germline V gene, CDR1 is SGHKS and CDR2 is YYEKEE (reference sequence).

This clonotype was counted ten times or more. J is TRBJ2-7 and V is TRBV4-2; the D gene could be TRBD1 or TRBD2 (5 bases each). Trimming left V 1 base short and J 4 bases short, with 14 bases between. Per the germline V gene, CDR1 is LGHNA and CDR2 is YNFKEQ. The CDR3 spans 15 residues. The CDR3 spells CASSQGGTSGYEQYF. In DNA form, the CDR3 reads TGTGCCAGCAGCCAAGGGGGGACGTCGGGTTACGAGCAGTACTTC.

This clonotype has at least ten counts. The V call is TRBV29-1, the J call TRBJ2-3, with TRBD1 matching 9 bases. Germline V gene lookup returns CDR1 SQVTM and CDR2 ANQGSEA. CDR3 length: 15 amino acids. V was pared by 6 bases and J by 3 bases, with 10 bases of the junction left unmatched. In DNA form, the CDR3 reads TGCAGCGTGGCGGCGGGGACAGGGAATACAGATACGCAGTATTTT. This translates into CSVAAGTGNTDTQYF.

This clonotype showed up many times. This chain joins TRBV2 and TRBJ2-7; 8 bases are shared with TRBD1. CDR3 length: 14 amino acids. V was pared by 6 bases and J by 5 bases, with 9 bases of the junction left unmatched. In germline, CDR1 is SNHLY, CDR2 FYNNEI. In nucleotides, the CDR3 is TGTGCCAGCAGATCTCAGGGGGCGCCCCACGAGCAGTACTTC. Its translation: CASRSQGAPHEQYF.